One sample yielded the 10 T cell receptor beta chains listed below, sequenced in a study of CD8 T cells in Susac syndrome. A quantity of about 0.45 to 1 ug RNA underwent reverse transcription using random hexamers. TCRdb processed the immunoSEQ multiplex PCR reads anew with MiXCR; each CDR3 protein has one entry. The data show approximately 150,000 distinct CDR3 sequences, around 94% seen once. The material sequenced was CD4+ T cells from PBMCs. The receptors come from a human donor with multiple sclerosis.

V is TRBV6-5 and J is TRBJ1-5; unclear D gene. Germline lookup yields CDR1 MNHEY and CDR2 SVGAGI. Deletions cut 3 bases from V and 2 bases from J, with 17 bases between. This CDR3 has 17 amino acids. CDR3 DNA: TGTGCCAGCAGTTATTCTGGGCAAACCGGGGGCAATCAGCCCCAGCATTTT. Amino acids: CASSYSGQTGGNQPQHF.

This chain joins TRBV12-3 or TRBV12-4 and TRBJ2-7; 9 bases line up with TRBD1. The CDR3 has 14 residues. V lost 6 bases to trimming and J lost 0 bases; unmatched junction nucleotides: 3. The CDR3 region is CASSRQGGSYEQYF. DNA for the CDR3: TGTGCCAGCAGCCGACAGGGGGGCTCCTACGAGCAGTACTTC.

This clonotype was picked up one time. The chain combines TRBV6-2 or TRBV6-3 with TRBJ1-1, with D possibly matching TRBD1 (6 bases). There are 14 residues in the CDR3. Germline CDR1 reads MNHEY; CDR2 reads SVGEGT. The germline V and J ends were trimmed by 0 bases and 3 bases, with 8 bases remaining between them. The CDR3 coding sequence is TGTGCCAGCAGTTACTCAAGGGGGTACACTGAAGCTTTCTTT. It yields the protein CASSYSRGYTEAFF.

CDR3 DNA: TGTGCCAGCACCCCCGGAACCTACAATGAGCAGTTCTTC. Amino acids: CASTPGTYNEQFF. V is TRBV27 and J is TRBJ2-1; D gene ambiguous. Trimming left V 7 bases short and J 2 bases short, with 9 bases between. This CDR3 has 13 amino acids. Germline CDR1 MNHEY, CDR2 SMNVEV (reference sequence).

This clonotype was detected once. The genes are TRBV28 and TRBJ1-2; 10 positions match TRBD1. Germline V gene sequence: CDR1 MDHEN, CDR2 SYDVKM. This CDR3 is built from 15 residues. J gave up 4 bases and V 9 bases, and 11 bases lay outside the gene matches. This CDR3 reads CASHRDRGGSYGYTF. CDR3 sequence (DNA): TGTGCCAGTCACCGGGACAGGGGAGGAAGCTATGGCTACACCTTC.

V gene TRBV9 combines with J gene TRBJ2-7, with 7 bases fitting TRBD2. The V and J ends lost 0 bases and 5 bases, in that order; junction bases with no gene match: 5. Germline V CDR1 and CDR2: SGDLS, YYNGEE. The CDR3 spans 14 residues. The CDR3 sequence: CASSVGAGAHEQYF. CDR3 nucleotides: TGTGCCAGCAGCGTAGGGGCGGGAGCTCACGAGCAGTACTTC.

The chain couples TRBV19 to TRBJ2-2; unclear D gene. The CDR3 sequence is 14 residues long. The germline V and J ends were trimmed by 5 bases and 1 base, with 8 bases remaining between them. Per germline, CDR1 LNHDA and CDR2 SQIVND (reference sequence). The CDR3 nucleotides read TGTGCCAGTAGTCTCCGACTGAACACCGGGGAGCTGTTTTTT. Its translation is CASSLRLNTGELFF.

The chain employs TRBV11-2 and TRBJ2-7, with TRBD1 identical over 7 bases. Unmatched junction bases numbered 7, after V lost 5 bases and J lost 3 bases. Germline V lookup: CDR1 SGHAT, CDR2 FQNNGV. This CDR3 has 14 residues. The CDR3 reads CASSIRQGVYEQYF. CDR3 DNA sequence: TGTGCCAGCAGCATACGACAGGGTGTCTACGAGCAGTACTTC.

A note on this clonotype: At one end the junction does not follow the germline gene, possibly because of a read error. The chain links TRBV12-3 or TRBV12-4 to TRBJ2-2; 12 bases agree with TRBD2. This CDR3 has 15 residues. The DNA for the CDR3 is TGTGCCAGCAGTCTAGCGGGAGGGCCTCCCGGGGAGCTGTTTTTT. It encodes CASSLAGGPPGELFF.

CDR3 in DNA: TGTGCCAGCAGCTTGGTACGAACTAGATCTGAGCAGTTCTTC. Its translation: CASSLVRTRSEQFF. The chain uses TRBV7-9 and TRBJ2-1, with D tentatively TRBD2 (5 bases). Germline CDR1 and CDR2: SEHNR and FQNEAQ (reference sequence). With 3 bases removed from V and 9 bases from J, the gap between germline ends came to 15 bases. This CDR3 has 14 amino acids. The full variable domain, rest sourced from reference TRBV7-9 and TRBJ2-1, is DTGVSQNPRHKITKRGQNVTFRCDPISEHNRLYWYRQTLGQGPEFLTYFQNEAQLEKSRLLSDRFSAERPKGSFSTLEIQRTEQGDSAMYLCASSLVRTRSEQFFGPGTRLTVL.